The 32 T cell receptor beta chains below all came from one sample that was sequenced in a study of Ad26.COV2.S vaccination and SARS-CoV-2 variants (dated by TCRdb to the early 2020s). Sample treatment or condition, as interpreted from the label and publication: around 19 received Ad26.COV2.S at low or high dose, single or two shots; five or six received placebo; per-sample allocation not given. Repertoires of vaccine and placebo recipients were sequenced from samples collected on day 63 after the first injection. Library preparation used the immunoSEQ multiplex PCR assay. TCRdb stores this immuneACCESS table with in-frame sequences only. Part of the clones is absent; in the studies checked, under half of the shortfall reflects unresolved V genes, and no reason is known for the rest. A total of some 290,000 clones appear in this sample, around 81% of them only once. Around 2.2% of the sample goes to the ten largest clones.

Specimen: peripheral blood, collected in a trial of Ad26.COV2.S vaccine versus placebo. These TCRs come from a person between 18 and 65 years old who received the Ad26.COV2.S COVID-19 vaccine or a placebo.

This sequence joins TRBV5-5 and TRBJ1-5; D unclear. V dropped 1 base and J dropped 0 bases, with 2 bases sitting between them. CDR3 size: 13 residues. Germline V gives CDR1 SGHKS, CDR2 YYEKEE (reference sequence). The CDR3: CASSLNSNQPQHF. CDR3 nucleotide sequence: TGTGCCAGCAGCTTGAATAGCAATCAGCCCCAGCATTTT.

The chain uses TRBV12-3 or TRBV12-4 and TRBJ2-2; D is uncertain. The CDR3 is 11 amino acids. V gave up 6 bases and J gave up 9 bases, with 8 bases separating them. The CDR3 DNA is TGTGCCAGCAGCTTTGTCAGGGAGCTGTTTTTT. Protein product: CASSFVRELFF.

This clone was seen just once. The chain employs TRBV7-2 and TRBJ1-5, with a possible D match to TRBD1 (6 bases). CDR3 size: 13 residues. Trimming removed 8 bases from V and 2 bases from J, with 10 bases in between. Germline V gene data show CDR1 as SGHTA and CDR2 as FQGNSA. The CDR3: CASEQGRNQPQHF. In DNA form, the CDR3 reads TGTGCCAGCGAACAGGGACGCAATCAGCCCCAGCATTTT.

This clone has only a few counts. The rearrangement uses TRBV7-9 and TRBJ1-1; possible D gene TRBD1, 6 bases. This CDR3 contains 17 residues. The V end was cut by 5 bases, the J end by 6 bases, with 25 bases between. The V gene's germline CDR1 is SEHNR and CDR2 FQNEAQ (reference sequence). The CDR3 loop reads CASSPHTLTGNGAEAFF. CDR3 bases: TGTGCCAGCAGCCCACACACTTTAACAGGGAACGGCGCTGAAGCTTTCTTT.

The chain has TRBV6-5 and TRBJ1-5; 7 bases are shared with TRBD1. Germline V gene lookup returns CDR1 MNHEY and CDR2 SVGAGI. The CDR3 totals 15 residues. Trimming at V came to 6 bases and at J to 4 bases, leaving 9 bases not matched to a gene. CDR3 sequence: CASRLDRARNQPQHF. CDR3 DNA: TGTGCCAGCAGACTCGACAGGGCACGGAATCAGCCCCAGCATTTT.

This chain connects TRBV9 to TRBJ2-7; 8 bases match TRBD1. Germline V gives CDR1 SGDLS, CDR2 YYNGEE. The CDR3 covers 16 residues. Unmatched junction bases numbered 16, after V lost 4 bases and J lost 7 bases. CDR3 coding DNA: TGTGCCAGCAGCCCGCGCACCACAGGGGGATTTATAGAGCAGTACTTC. Translated, it gives CASSPRTTGGFIEQYF. The whole variable domain, remainder taken from reference TRBV9 and TRBJ2-7, is DSGVTQTPKHLITATGQRVTLRCSPRSGDLSVYWYQQSLDQGLQFLIQYYNGEERAKGNILERFSAQQFPDLHSELNLSSLELGDSALYFCASSPRTTGGFIEQYFGPGTRLTVT.

The chain links TRBV7-9 to TRBJ1-2; D unresolved. Per germline, CDR1 SEHNR and CDR2 FQNEAQ (reference sequence). Trimming took 5 bases from V and 4 from J, leaving 11 bases between them. This CDR3 has 13 amino acids. The CDR3 reads CASSGEGGYGYTF. The CDR3 coding sequence is TGTGCCAGCAGCGGAGAAGGTGGCTATGGCTACACCTTC. Combining the CDR3 with reference TRBV7-9 and TRBJ1-2 gives the whole variable domain DTGVSQNPRHKITKRGQNVTFRCDPISEHNRLYWYRQTLGQGPEFLTYFQNEAQLEKSRLLSDRFSAERPKGSFSTLEIQRTEQGDSAMYLCASSGEGGYGYTFGSGTRLTVV.

The CDR3 sequence: CAIKTASSYEQYF. The CDR3 nucleotides read TGTGCCATCAAGACAGCGAGCTCCTACGAGCAGTACTTC. The rearrangement joins TRBV10-3 to TRBJ2-7; perhaps TRBD1 as D (5 bases). This CDR3 has 13 residues. Trimming removed 7 bases at V and 0 bases at J, with 10 bases between. The germline gives CDR1 ENHRY, CDR2 SYGVKD.

Only a few counts were recorded for this clone. The gene calls are TRBV9 and TRBJ1-1; 8 nucleotides line up with TRBD1. This CDR3 has 15 amino acids. Germline CDR1 reads SGDLS; CDR2 reads YYNGEE. V lost 0 bases to trimming and J lost 4 bases; unmatched junction nucleotides: 5. CDR3 residues: CASSVEQGAFTEAFF. The CDR3 DNA is TGTGCCAGCAGCGTAGAGCAGGGGGCCTTCACTGAAGCTTTCTTT.

The chain uses TRBV9 and TRBJ1-2, with D maybe TRBD1 (5 bases). Deletions cut 0 bases from V and 6 bases from J, with 9 bases between. There are 13 residues in the CDR3. Germline assignment: CDR1 SGDLS and CDR2 YYNGEE. CDR3 coding DNA: TGTGCCAGCAGCGTAGGGCCAGGGAATGGCTACACCTTC. Its translation: CASSVGPGNGYTF.

This clone has just one count. The chain has TRBV29-1 and TRBJ1-2; a weak D match, TRBD1 (5 bases). The CDR3 spans 13 residues. The germline V and J ends were trimmed by 4 bases and 4 bases, with 13 bases remaining between them. CDR1 and CDR2 (germline): SQVTM, ANQGSEA. The CDR3 DNA reads TGCAGCGTTGGATTTAGACAGAGCTATGGCTACACCTTC. Protein sequence: CSVGFRQSYGYTF.

The chain couples TRBV4-2 to TRBJ2-5; tentatively, D is TRBD1 (5 bases). V was shortened by 3 bases and J by 5 bases, with 7 bases between the two germline ends. This CDR3 region has 12 residues. Germline CDR1 is LGHNA and CDR2 is YNFKEQ. This chain's CDR3 is CASSQDKETQYF. The CDR3 DNA follows: TGTGCCAGCAGCCAGGACAAGGAGACCCAGTACTTC.

With regard to this clone: Distinct nucleotide sequences in the sample also encode this CDR3. This sequence joins TRBV2 and TRBJ2-5, with 8 bases matching TRBD1. Germline V gives CDR1 SNHLY, CDR2 FYNNEI. The length of the CDR3 is 15 residues. V trimming: 3 bases; J trimming: 1 base; junction bases outside the gene matches: 4. CDR3 protein: CASSERGQVQETQYF. The DNA for the CDR3 is TGTGCCAGCAGTGAGAGGGGACAGGTCCAAGAGACCCAGTACTTC.

V gene TRBV14 combines with J gene TRBJ2-1; 8 bases are shared with TRBD1. From germline, CDR1 is SGHDN and CDR2 FVKESK. CDR3 length: 16 amino acids. V lost 4 bases and J lost 0; bases outside the gene matches: 5. The CDR3 region is CASSRRQGSSYNEQFF. CDR3 DNA sequence: TGTGCCAGCAGCCGCCGACAGGGGTCCTCCTACAATGAGCAGTTCTTC.

The chain joins TRBV27 to TRBJ2-7; the match to TRBD1 covers 9 bases. Germline CDR1 is MNHEY and CDR2 is SMNVEV (reference sequence). The CDR3 spans 17 residues. V lost 5 bases to trimming and J lost 2 bases; unmatched junction nucleotides: 13. The CDR3 region has the DNA TGTGCCAGCAGTAAGTACTTCCCGGGACAGGGTCCCTACGAGCAGTACTTC. Translation: CASSKYFPGQGPYEQYF.

Concerning this clone: At one of its ends the junction is not consistent with the germline gene, which may arise from a read error. This rearrangement joins TRBV12-5 to TRBJ1-2; a weak D match, TRBD1 (5 bases). The germline V gene encodes CDR1 LGHNT and CDR2 FRNRAP. This CDR3 is built from 12 residues. Written as DNA, the CDR3 is TGTGCTAGTGGTTTGGGACAGAGAAGCCTAGATTTC. It specifies CASGLGQRSLDF.

The chain couples TRBV6-5 to TRBJ1-2, with D uncertain. V gave up 0 bases and J gave up 8 bases, with 13 bases separating them. The CDR3 contains 14 residues. From germline, CDR1 is MNHEY and CDR2 SVGAGI. The CDR3 sequence is CASSYSGGLRGYTF. As DNA, the CDR3 is TGTGCCAGCAGTTACTCAGGCGGGTTGAGGGGCTACACCTTC.

This clone was detected once. The chain combines TRBV4-1 with TRBJ1-2; D gene unclear. Germline V CDR1 and CDR2: MGHRA, YSYEKL. The ends were cut back, 0 bases at V and 3 bases at J, with 11 bases in the middle. The CDR3 sequence is 15 residues long. The CDR3 spells CASSQDQYGDYGYTF. The CDR3 coding sequence is TGCGCCAGCAGCCAAGATCAGTACGGGGACTATGGCTACACCTTC.

The chain couples TRBV13 to TRBJ2-1; 13 bases line up with TRBD2. The germline V gene has CDR1 PRHDT and CDR2 FYEKMQ (reference sequence). CDR3 size: 16 residues. V trimming: 5 bases; J trimming: 2 bases; junction bases outside the gene matches: 3. The CDR3 sequence is CASSLTSGGTYNEQFF. The CDR3 DNA follows: TGTGCCAGCAGCCTGACTAGCGGGGGGACCTACAATGAGCAGTTCTTC.

This chain links TRBV6-4 with TRBJ2-2, with 12 bases matching TRBD2. Trimming removed 5 bases from V and 4 bases from J; junction bases left unmatched: 2. CDR1 and CDR2 from the germline V gene are MRHNA and SNTAGT. CDR3 length equals 15 residues. The CDR3 DNA follows: TGTGCCAGCAGTAGGACTAGCGGGGCCACCGGGGAGCTGTTTTTT. Translated, it gives CASSRTSGATGELFF.

This clone showed up just once. The chain combines TRBV29-1 with TRBJ2-3; 13 nucleotides agree with TRBD2. The CDR3 is 12 amino acids. J lost 8 bases, V lost 6 bases, and 2 bases had no gene match. Germline assignment: CDR1 SQVTM and CDR2 ANQGSEA. The CDR3 DNA reads TGCAGCGTCGGACTAGCGGGAGCTACGCAGTATTTT. Translation: CSVGLAGATQYF.

The CDR3 DNA follows: TGTGCCAGCAGCTTAGAGCCGGGACTAAGCTCTGGAAACACCATATATTTT. This gives the protein CASSLEPGLSSGNTIYF. This sequence joins TRBV7-2 and TRBJ1-3, with D possibly being TRBD1 (5 bases). Trimming cost V 1 base and J 0 bases, with 13 bases left between them. The germline gives CDR1 SGHTA, CDR2 FQGNSA. This CDR3 contains 17 residues. Full variable domain (remainder filled in from reference TRBV7-2 and TRBJ1-3): GAGVSQSPSNKVTEKGKDVELRCDPISGHTALYWYRQSLGQGLEFLIYFQGNSAPDKSGLPSDRFSAERTGGSVSTLTIQRTQQEDSAVYLCASSLEPGLSSGNTIYFGEGSWLTVV.

Comments on this clone: The identical CDR3 is also encoded by other nucleotide sequences in the sample. J is TRBJ2-7 and V is TRBV6-2 or TRBV6-3, with unresolved D. Germline V gene lookup returns CDR1 MNHEY and CDR2 SVGEGT. V lost 0 bases, J lost 2 bases, and 8 bases lay in between. This CDR3 region has 14 residues. DNA for the CDR3: TGTGCCAGCAGTTACTCGGTCGGCACCTACGAGCAGTACTTC. This codes for CASSYSVGTYEQYF.

The chain employs TRBV7-9 and TRBJ2-7; D unclear. Per the germline V gene, CDR1 is SEHNR and CDR2 is FQNEAQ (reference sequence). This CDR3 spans 13 amino acids. V dropped 5 bases and J dropped 0 bases, with 8 bases sitting between them. This CDR3 is CASSPRASYEQYF. CDR3 nucleotide sequence: TGTGCCAGCAGCCCAAGGGCCTCCTACGAGCAGTACTTC.

The V gene is TRBV28, the J gene TRBJ2-7; 9 nucleotides align to TRBD1. J was trimmed by 7 bases and V by 4 bases; bases with no gene match: 11. CDR3 length equals 15 residues. Germline CDR1 and CDR2: MDHEN and SYDVKM. The CDR3 is CASSYSTGGRREQYF. CDR3 in DNA: TGTGCCAGCAGTTACTCGACAGGGGGAAGGAGGGAGCAGTACTTC.

The chain employs TRBV2 and TRBJ2-1; D gene unclear. The CDR3 has 13 residues. The V gene's germline CDR1 is SNHLY and CDR2 FYNNEI. The germline V and J ends were trimmed by 11 bases and 4 bases, with 15 bases remaining between them. The CDR3 coding sequence is TGTGCCGTACGTAGGTCCGATTACAATGAGCAGTTCTTC. Protein: CAVRRSDYNEQFF.

The chain employs TRBV30 and TRBJ1-2; 8 nucleotides agree with TRBD1. The J segment lost 5 bases and the V segment lost 0 bases, leaving 5 bases of the junction unmatched. CDR3 length: 14 amino acids. Germline V CDR1 and CDR2: GTSNPN, SVGIG (reference sequence). The CDR3 DNA follows: TGTGCCTGGAGTGTAGGGGACAGGAGGTATGGCTACACCTTC. Translation gives CAWSVGDRRYGYTF.

This chain uses TRBV29-1 with TRBJ1-1, with unresolved D. This CDR3 spans 11 amino acids. Germline V CDR1 and CDR2: SQVTM, ANQGSEA. Deletions cut 4 bases from V and 5 bases from J, with 8 bases between. Written as DNA, the CDR3 is TGCAGCGTTGGGACTCTTACTGAAGCTTTCTTT. It codes for CSVGTLTEAFF.

The genes are TRBV29-1 and TRBJ2-5; 8 bases are a match to TRBD2. The germline CDR1 and CDR2 sequences are SQVTM and ANQGSEA. Trimming cost V 4 bases and J 1 base; bases outside gene matches: 14. The CDR3 spans 17 residues. The CDR3 DNA reads TGCAGCGTTGTCGATTATTTACTAGCGGCCTCCCAAGAGACCCAGTACTTC. Encoded protein: CSVVDYLLAASQETQYF.

The CDR3 spells CSVVGGLAGKSTDTQYF. The CDR3, as DNA: TGCAGCGTTGTAGGAGGTCTAGCGGGGAAATCCACAGATACGCAGTATTTT. J is TRBJ2-3 and V is TRBV29-1; 9 positions match TRBD2. Germline CDR1 reads SQVTM; CDR2 reads ANQGSEA. The CDR3 length is 17 residues. Germline trimming cut 4 bases from V and 2 bases from J; bases unmatched to any gene: 13.

This chain links TRBV5-1 with TRBJ2-7, with D possibly matching TRBD2 (6 bases). V shed 0 bases and J shed 3 bases, with 19 bases lying between them. This CDR3 is built from 17 residues. Per germline, CDR1 SGHRS and CDR2 YFSETQ. The CDR3 loop reads CASSLGPGNSGDYEQYF. CDR3 coding DNA: TGCGCCAGCAGCTTGGGCCCGGGTAACTCGGGAGACTACGAGCAGTACTTC.

The chain combines TRBV19 with TRBJ1-5, with D possibly matching TRBD1 (6 bases). V dropped 4 bases and J dropped 7 bases, with 11 bases sitting between them. Germline CDR1 reads LNHDA; CDR2 reads SQIVND (reference sequence). The CDR3 covers 13 residues. CDR3 nucleotide sequence: TGTGCCAGTAGTACACAGGGAGCCCAGCCCCAGCATTTT. Amino acid sequence: CASSTQGAQPQHF.